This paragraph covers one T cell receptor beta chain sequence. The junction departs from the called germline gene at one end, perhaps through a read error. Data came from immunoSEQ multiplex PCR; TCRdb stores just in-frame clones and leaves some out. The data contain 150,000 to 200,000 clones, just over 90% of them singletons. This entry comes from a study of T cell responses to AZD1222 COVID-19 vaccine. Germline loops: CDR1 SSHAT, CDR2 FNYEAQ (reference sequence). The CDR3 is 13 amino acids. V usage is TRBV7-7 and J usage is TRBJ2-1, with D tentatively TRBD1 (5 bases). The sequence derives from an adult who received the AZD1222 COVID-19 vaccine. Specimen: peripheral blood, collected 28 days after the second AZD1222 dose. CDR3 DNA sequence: TGTGCTAGCAGCTTAGGGGTGGGCTATGAGCAGTTCTTC. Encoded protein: CASSLGVGYEQFF.